This T cell receptor beta chain is drawn from a study of CD8+ T cells in alopecia areata. Study-wide context: The drug, oral tofacitinib, was given to treated patients at 5 to 10 mg twice daily. Affected scalp percentage determined the severity score of treated patients. Study-level results: Whether baseline CD8+ expansion is linked to response remains uncertain, given a single nonresponder.

cDNA serving as the sequencing template came from extracted, reverse transcribed RNA. Sequencing used immunoSEQ multiplex PCR; TCRdb keeps in-frame clones, though not all of them. This table holds 110,000 to 150,000 clones, less than 70% found once. Treatment meaning: oral pan-JAK inhibitor, 5-10 mg twice daily. This clone appeared a few times. Its antigen is not known. Per germline, CDR1 SNHLY and CDR2 FYNNEI. The CDR3 is 13 amino acids. V lost 2 bases to trimming and J lost 4 bases, with 6 bases between them. Specimen: CD8+ T cells sorted from blood, collected at week 4, from a patient treated with tofacitinib. The rearrangement links TRBV2 to TRBJ1-3; D unresolved. This TCR derives from a human donor with alopecia areata. CDR3 nucleotide sequence: TGTGCCAGCAGTGAAAGTTGGGGAAACACCATATATTTT. Protein sequence: CASSESWGNTIYF.